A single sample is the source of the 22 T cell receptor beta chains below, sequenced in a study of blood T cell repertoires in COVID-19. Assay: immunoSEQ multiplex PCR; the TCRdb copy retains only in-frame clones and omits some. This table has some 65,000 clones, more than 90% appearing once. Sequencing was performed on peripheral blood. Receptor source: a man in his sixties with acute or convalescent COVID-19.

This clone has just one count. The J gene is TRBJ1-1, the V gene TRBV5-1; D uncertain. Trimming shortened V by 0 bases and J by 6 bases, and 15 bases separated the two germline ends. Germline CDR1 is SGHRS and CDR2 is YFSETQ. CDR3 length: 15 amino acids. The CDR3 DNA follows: TGCGCCAGCAGCTTGGCCATTTTTTCAGGCGCTGAAGCTTTCTTT. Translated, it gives CASSLAIFSGAEAFF.

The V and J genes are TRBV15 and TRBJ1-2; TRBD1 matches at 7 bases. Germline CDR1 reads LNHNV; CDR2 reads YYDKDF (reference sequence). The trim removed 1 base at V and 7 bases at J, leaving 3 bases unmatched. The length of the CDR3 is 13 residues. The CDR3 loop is CATSRAQGVGYTF. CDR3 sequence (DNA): TGTGCCACCAGCAGAGCTCAGGGGGTTGGCTACACCTTC.

CDR3 in DNA: TGTGCCAGCCTCACAGGGGAAAACACCATATATTTT. Amino acids: CASLTGENTIYF. The chain has TRBV6-6 and TRBJ1-3, with TRBD1 matching over 7 bases. Germline V gives CDR1 MNHNY, CDR2 SVGAGI (reference sequence). The CDR3 loop spans 12 amino acids. The junction had 4 bases not matched to a gene; V was cut back by 8 bases and J by 6 bases.

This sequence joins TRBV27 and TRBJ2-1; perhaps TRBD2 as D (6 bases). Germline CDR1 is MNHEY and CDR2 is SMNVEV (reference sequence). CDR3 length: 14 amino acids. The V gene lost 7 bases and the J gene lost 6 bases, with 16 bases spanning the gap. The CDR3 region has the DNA TGTGCCAGCAACCTGAAGACCGGGGGCAATGAGCAGTTCTTC. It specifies CASNLKTGGNEQFF.

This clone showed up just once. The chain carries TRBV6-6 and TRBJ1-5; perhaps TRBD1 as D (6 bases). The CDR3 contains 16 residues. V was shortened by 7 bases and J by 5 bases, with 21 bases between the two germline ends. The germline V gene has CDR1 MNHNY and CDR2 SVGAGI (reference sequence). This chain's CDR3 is CASTPRLRGDHQPQHF. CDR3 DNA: TGTGCCAGCACCCCCAGGCTCAGGGGTGATCATCAGCCCCAGCATTTT.

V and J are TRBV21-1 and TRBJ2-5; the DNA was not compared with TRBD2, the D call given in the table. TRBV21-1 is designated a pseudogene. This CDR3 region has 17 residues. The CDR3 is CASSKAGRGHHQETQYF. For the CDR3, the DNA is TGTGCCAGCAGCAAAGCAGGGAGGGGCCACCATCAAGAGACCCAGTACTTC.

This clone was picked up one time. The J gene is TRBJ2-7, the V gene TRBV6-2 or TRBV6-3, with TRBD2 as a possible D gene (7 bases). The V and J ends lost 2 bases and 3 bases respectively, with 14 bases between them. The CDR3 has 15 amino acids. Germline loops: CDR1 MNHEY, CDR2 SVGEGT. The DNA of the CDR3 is TGTGCCAGCAGTTACGGCCGGGGGGCCCTCTACGAGCAGTACTTC. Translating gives CASSYGRGALYEQYF.

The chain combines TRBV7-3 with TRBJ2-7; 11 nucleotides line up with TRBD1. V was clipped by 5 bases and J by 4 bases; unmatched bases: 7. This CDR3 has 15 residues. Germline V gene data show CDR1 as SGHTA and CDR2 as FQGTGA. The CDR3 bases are TGTGCCAGCAGCCAACACGGGACAGGGGGATACGAGCAGTACTTC. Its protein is CASSQHGTGGYEQYF.

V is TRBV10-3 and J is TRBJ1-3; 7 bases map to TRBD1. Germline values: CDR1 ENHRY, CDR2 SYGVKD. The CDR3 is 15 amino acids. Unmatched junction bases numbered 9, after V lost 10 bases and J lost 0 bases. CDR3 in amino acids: CATEGQLNSGNTIYF. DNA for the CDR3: TGTGCCACAGAGGGACAGTTGAACTCTGGAAACACCATATATTTT.

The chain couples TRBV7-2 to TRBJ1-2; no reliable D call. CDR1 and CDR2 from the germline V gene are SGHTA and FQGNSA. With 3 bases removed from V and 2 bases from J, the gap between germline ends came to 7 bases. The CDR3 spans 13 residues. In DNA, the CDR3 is TGTGCCAGCAGCTTGGGAGTGAACTATGGCTACACCTTC. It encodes CASSLGVNYGYTF.

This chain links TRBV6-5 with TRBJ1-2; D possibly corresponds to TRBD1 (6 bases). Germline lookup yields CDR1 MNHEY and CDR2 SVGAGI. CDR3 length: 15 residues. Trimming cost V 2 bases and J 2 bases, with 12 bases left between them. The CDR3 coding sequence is TGTGCCAGCAGTTACAGTCCAGGGGTCAACTATGGCTACACCTTC. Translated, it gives CASSYSPGVNYGYTF.

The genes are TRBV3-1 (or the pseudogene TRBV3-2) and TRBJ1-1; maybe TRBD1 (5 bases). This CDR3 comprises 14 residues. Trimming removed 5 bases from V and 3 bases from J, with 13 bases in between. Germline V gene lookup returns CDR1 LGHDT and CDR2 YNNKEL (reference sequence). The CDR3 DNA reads TGTGCCAGCAGCACTCAGGAAGGGGACACTGAAGCTTTCTTT. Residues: CASSTQEGDTEAFF.

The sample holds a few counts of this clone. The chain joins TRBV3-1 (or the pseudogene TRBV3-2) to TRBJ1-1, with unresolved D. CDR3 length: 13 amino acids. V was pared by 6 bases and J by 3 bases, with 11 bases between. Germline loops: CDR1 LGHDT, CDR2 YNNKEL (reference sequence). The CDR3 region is CASSGEGYTEAFF. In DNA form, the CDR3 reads TGTGCCAGCAGTGGCGAGGGTTACACTGAAGCTTTCTTT.

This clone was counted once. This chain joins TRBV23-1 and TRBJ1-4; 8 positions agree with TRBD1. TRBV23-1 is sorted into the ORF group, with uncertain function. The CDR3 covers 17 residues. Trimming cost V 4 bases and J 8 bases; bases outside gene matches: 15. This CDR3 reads CASSLRLTGVSGEKLFF. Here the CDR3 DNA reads TGCGCCAGCAGTCTGAGATTGACAGGGGTTTCGGGAGAAAAACTGTTTTTT.

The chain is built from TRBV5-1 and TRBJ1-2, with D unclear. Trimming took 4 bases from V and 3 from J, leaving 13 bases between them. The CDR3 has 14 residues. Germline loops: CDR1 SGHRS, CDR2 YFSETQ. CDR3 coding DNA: TGCGCCAGCAGCGTGACCCCCGGGGACTATGGCTACACCTTC. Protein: CASSVTPGDYGYTF.

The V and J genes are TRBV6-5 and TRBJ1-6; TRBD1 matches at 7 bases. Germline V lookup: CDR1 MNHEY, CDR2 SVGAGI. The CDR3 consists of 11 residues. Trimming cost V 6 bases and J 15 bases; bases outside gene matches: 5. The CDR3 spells CASSRDSFLHF. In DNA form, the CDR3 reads TGTGCCAGCAGCCGGGACAGCTTCCTCCACTTT.

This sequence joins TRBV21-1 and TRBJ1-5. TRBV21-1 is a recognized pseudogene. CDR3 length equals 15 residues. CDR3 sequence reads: CASSPPGGGSQPQHF. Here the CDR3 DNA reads TGTGCCAGCAGCCCCCCCGGGGGGGGCAGTCAGCCCCAGCATTTT.

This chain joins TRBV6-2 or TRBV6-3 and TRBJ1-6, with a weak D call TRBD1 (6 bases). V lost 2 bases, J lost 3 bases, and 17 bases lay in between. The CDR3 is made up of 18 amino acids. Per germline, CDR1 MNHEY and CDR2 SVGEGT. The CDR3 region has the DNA TGTGCCAGCAGTTACCCTCCGGACAGTATTTACTATAATTCACCCCTCCACTTT. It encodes CASSYPPDSIYYNSPLHF.

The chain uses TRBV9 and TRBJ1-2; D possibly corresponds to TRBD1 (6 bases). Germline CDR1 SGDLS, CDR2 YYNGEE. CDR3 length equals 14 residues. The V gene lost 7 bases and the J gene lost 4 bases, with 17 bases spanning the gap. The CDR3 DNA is TGTGCCAGCTCCCAACCGGGAGGGGGCTATGGCTACACCTTC. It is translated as CASSQPGGGYGYTF.

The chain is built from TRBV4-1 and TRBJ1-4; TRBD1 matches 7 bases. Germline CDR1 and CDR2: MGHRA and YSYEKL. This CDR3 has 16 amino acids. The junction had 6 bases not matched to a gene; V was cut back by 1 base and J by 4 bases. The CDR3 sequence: CASSQVSGQFNEKLFF. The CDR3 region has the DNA TGCGCCAGCAGCCAAGTTTCGGGACAGTTTAATGAAAAACTGTTTTTT.

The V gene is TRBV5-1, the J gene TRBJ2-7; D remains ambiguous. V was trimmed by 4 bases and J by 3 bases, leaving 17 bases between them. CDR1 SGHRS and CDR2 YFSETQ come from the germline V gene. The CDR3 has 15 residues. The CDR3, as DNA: TGCGCCAGCAGCCGCGATCCCTTCGAAAACTACGAGCAGTACTTC. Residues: CASSRDPFENYEQYF.

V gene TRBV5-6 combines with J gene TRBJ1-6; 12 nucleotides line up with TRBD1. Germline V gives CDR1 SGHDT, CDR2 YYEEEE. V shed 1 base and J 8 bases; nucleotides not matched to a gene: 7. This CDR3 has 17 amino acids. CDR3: CASSLSGTGGRYSPLHF. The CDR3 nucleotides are TGTGCCAGCAGCTTGTCCGGGACAGGGGGCAGGTATTCACCCCTCCACTTT.